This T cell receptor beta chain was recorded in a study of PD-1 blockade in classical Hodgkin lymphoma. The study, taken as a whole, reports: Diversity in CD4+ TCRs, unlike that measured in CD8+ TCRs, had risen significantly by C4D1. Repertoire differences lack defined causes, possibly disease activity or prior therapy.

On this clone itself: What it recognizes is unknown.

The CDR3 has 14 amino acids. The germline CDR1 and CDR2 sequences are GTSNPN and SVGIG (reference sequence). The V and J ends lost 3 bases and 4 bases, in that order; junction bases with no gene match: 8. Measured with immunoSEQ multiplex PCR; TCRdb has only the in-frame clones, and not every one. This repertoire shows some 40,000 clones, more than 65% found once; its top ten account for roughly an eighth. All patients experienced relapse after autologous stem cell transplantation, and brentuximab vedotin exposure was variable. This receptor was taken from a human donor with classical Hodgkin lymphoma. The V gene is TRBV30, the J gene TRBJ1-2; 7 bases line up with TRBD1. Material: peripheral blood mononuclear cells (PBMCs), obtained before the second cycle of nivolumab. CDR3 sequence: CAWSRTGKSYGYTF. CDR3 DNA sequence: TGTGCCTGGAGCCGGACAGGAAAATCCTATGGCTACACCTTC.